The entry below gives a single T cell receptor beta chain sequence along with its context. TCRdb keeps only in-frame clones here, not all; method: immunoSEQ multiplex PCR. The sample includes 200,000 to 250,000 clones, 50% to 80% seen only once; the top ten take 11%. This record belongs to a study of shared clonotypes between healthy human individuals. Per germline, CDR1 SGHVS and CDR2 FNYEAQ. The CDR3 length is 15 residues. The V gene end was trimmed by 1 base and the J gene end by 7 bases; junction bases not matched to a gene: 6. Those who donated were healthy HIV-negative adults, with no recent acute infections or vaccinations reported. Naive CD45RA+ and memory CD45RA-negative subsets were split from CD4+ cells.

This chain connects TRBV7-6 to TRBJ1-4; 7 bases match TRBD1. The sequencing sample was made of memory CD4+ T cells sorted from blood. Regarding subset: CD45RA-negative fraction. The receptor's source is a man aged 30-40 years in good health. Here the CDR3 DNA reads TGTGCCAGCAGCTTAGATCAGGGGGGTGGTGAAAAACTGTTTTTT. This codes for CASSLDQGGGEKLFF. Looking up the rest from reference TRBV7-6 and TRBJ1-4 gives the full variable domain: GAGVSQSPRYKVTKRGQDVALRCDPISGHVSLYWYRQALGQGPEFLTYFNYEAQQDKSGLPNDRFSAERPEGSISTLTIQRTEQRDSAMYRCASSLDQGGGEKLFFGSGTQLSVL.